This T cell receptor beta chain was sequenced during a study of blood T cells in healthy people across ages. Study conclusions and caveats: For the donors, CMV status was unknown and possibly confounded expanded clonotype changes.

Of note for this clonotype: Its antigen is not identified.

They isolated at least 6.5 million PBMCs from each sample. Primed by a sample-barcoded 5' primer and a J-beta primer mix, a second PCR proceeded for 7 to 11 cycles. TCRdb processed the 5' RACE reads anew with MiXCR; each CDR3 protein has one entry. Of hundreds of thousands of distinct CDR3 sequences in the sample, roughly 50% were seen once. The CDR3 spans 15 residues. V was cut by 0 bases and J by 1 base, with 10 bases left in between. Germline CDR1 LGHNA, CDR2 YNFKEQ. The V call is TRBV4-2, the J call TRBJ2-7, with unresolved D. This clonotype was sampled from a man aged 25 to 45 in good health. The sequenced sample consisted of blood. CDR3 in DNA: TGTGCCAGCAGCCAAGATTACAGCTCTTCCTACGAGCAGTACTTC. It codes for CASSQDYSSSYEQYF.